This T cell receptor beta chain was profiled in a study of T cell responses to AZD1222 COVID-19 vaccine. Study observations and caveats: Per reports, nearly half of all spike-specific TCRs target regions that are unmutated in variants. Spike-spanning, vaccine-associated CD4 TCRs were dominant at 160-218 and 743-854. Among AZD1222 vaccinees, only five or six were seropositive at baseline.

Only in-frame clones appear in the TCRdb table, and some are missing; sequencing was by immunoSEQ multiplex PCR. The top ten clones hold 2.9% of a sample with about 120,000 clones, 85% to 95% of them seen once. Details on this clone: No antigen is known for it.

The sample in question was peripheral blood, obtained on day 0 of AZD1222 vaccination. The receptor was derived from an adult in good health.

CDR3 sequence: CARSLHSQREGNEQFF. The CDR3 DNA follows: TGTGCCAGAAGCTTGCATTCCCAGCGGGAGGGCAATGAGCAGTTCTTC. This chain joins TRBV5-3 and TRBJ2-1; 10 positions agree with TRBD2. TRBV5-3 belongs to the ORF category, with a function that is uncertain. The CDR3 is made up of 16 amino acids. The trim removed 1 base at V and 6 bases at J, leaving 7 bases unmatched.